The sequence of this T cell receptor (beta chain) was determined in a study of immune evolution from preneoplasia to lung adenocarcinoma. Some clones are missing from TCRdb's copy, which holds only in-frame ones; the method was immunoSEQ multiplex PCR. The sample carries about 8,200 clones, 82% recorded once. CDR1 is SGDLS and CDR2 is YYNGEE in the germline V gene. This CDR3 region has 12 residues. The germline V and J ends were trimmed by 0 bases and 6 bases, with 6 bases remaining between them. The table lists this clone with a count of one. This receptor was identified in a person aged 65 to 85 with lung adenocarcinoma. The chain uses TRBV9 and TRBJ1-1; D gene uncertain. The sample was FFPE minimally invasive lung adenocarcinoma tissue. The CDR3 loop is CASSVGIAEAFF. Here the CDR3 DNA reads TGTGCCAGCAGCGTAGGGATCGCTGAAGCTTTCTTT.